These 29 T cell receptor beta chains were all obtained from the same sample, sequenced in a study of esophageal squamous cell carcinoma under preoperative chemotherapy. TCRdb re-called the PCR reads with MiXCR, one entry per CDR3 protein. Counted here are about 18,000 distinct CDR3 sequences, roughly 50% occurring once; the ten biggest clones make up approximately 28%. Indicated time point: after preoperative PTX-NDP chemotherapy. Sample collection was performed from a patient given preoperative chemotherapy. All receptors derive from a human donor with esophageal squamous cell carcinoma. The donor label of this sample is uncertain.

The rearrangement links TRBV6-1 to TRBJ2-1; possible D gene TRBD2, 5 bases. TRBJ2-5 explains the end of the DNA better; the J call may be wrong. The CDR3 sequence is 13 residues long. Germline values: CDR1 MNHNS, CDR2 SASEGT. CDR3 sequence: CASRGSSRETQYF. The CDR3 DNA reads as TGTGCCAGCCGAGGGTCTTCTCGGGAGACCCAGTACTTC.

The sample holds one count of this clonotype. The rearrangement uses TRBV25-1 and TRBJ2-1, with D perhaps TRBD1 or TRBD2 (6 bases each). The DNA end is a closer match to TRBJ2-5, so the J assignment may be wrong. The CDR3 extends over 14 amino acids. The germline V gene has CDR1 MGHDK and CDR2 SYGVNS. CDR3 bases: TGTGCCAGCAGTGAACGAGGGGGGTGGGAGACCCAGTACTTC. It yields the protein CASSERGGWETQYF.

This clonotype was recorded a few times. The J gene is TRBJ2-2, the V gene TRBV7-2; D is unresolved. The CDR3 consists of 15 residues. Germline-derived CDR1 and CDR2 are SGHTA and FQGNSA. V was cut by 6 bases and J by 0 bases, with 11 bases left in between. In DNA, the CDR3 is TGTGCCAGCAGGTTTTCGCCCGCGAACACCGGGGAGCTGTTTTTT. Its protein product is CASRFSPANTGELFF.

V is TRBV10-2 and J is TRBJ2-1; D is perhaps TRBD1 or TRBD2 (5 bases each). CDR1 is WSHSY and CDR2 is SAAADI in the germline V gene. This CDR3 is built from 12 residues. V was shortened by 7 bases and J by 10 bases, with 14 bases between the two germline ends. The CDR3 protein is CASTDWGNEQFF. CDR3 coding DNA: TGCGCCAGCACCGACTGGGGGAACGAGCAGTTCTTC.

A few counts support this clonotype. The rearrangement uses TRBV5-1 and TRBJ2-7; D is perhaps TRBD1 (6 bases). V lost 0 bases and J 6 bases, leaving 16 bases between the germline ends. Germline V gives CDR1 SGHRS, CDR2 YFSETQ. CDR3 length: 15 residues. In nucleotides, the CDR3 is TGCGCCAGCAGCTTGGCAGGGACAAAGTCTACCGAGCAGTACTTC. Its translation: CASSLAGTKSTEQYF.

The V gene is TRBV19, the J gene TRBJ2-5, with 8 bases identical to TRBD1. The CDR3 is made up of 13 amino acids. Germline-derived CDR1 and CDR2 are LNHDA and SQIVND (reference sequence). The junction had 5 bases not matched to a gene; V was cut back by 6 bases and J by 5 bases. The CDR3 DNA is TGTGCCAGTAGACAGGGGGTCGGGGAGACCCAGTACTTC. It translates to CASRQGVGETQYF.

On this clonotype: One end of the junction fails to match germline, which may point to a read error. This sequence joins TRBV11-2 and TRBJ2-2; a possible D gene is TRBD1 (6 bases). The V gene's germline CDR1 is SGHAT and CDR2 FQNNGV. There are 15 residues in the CDR3. The CDR3 protein is CASSPGAWSTEEQFF. DNA of the CDR3: TGTGCCAGCAGCCCAGGGGCTTGGAGCACCGAGGAGCAGTTTTTT. The full variable domain, in which reference TRBV11-2 and TRBJ2-2 provide the parts outside the CDR3, is EAGVAQSPRYKIIEKRQSVAFWCNPISGHATLYWYQQILGQGPKLLIQFQNNGVVDDSQLPKDRFSAERLKGVDSTLKIQPAKLEDSAVYLCASSPGAWSTEEQFFGEGSRLTVL.

The sample holds a few counts of this clonotype. This chain joins TRBV12-3 or TRBV12-4 and TRBJ2-1, with D uncertain. Trimming took 7 bases from V and 4 from J, leaving 8 bases between them. The CDR3 is 12 amino acids. CDR3 sequence: CASKDIYNEQFF. CDR3 in DNA: TGTGCCAGCAAAGATATTTACAATGAGCAGTTCTTC.

This clonotype occurred a few times. This chain joins TRBV7-6 and TRBJ2-3; the match to TRBD1 covers 7 bases. J gave up 2 bases and V 3 bases, and 5 bases lay outside the gene matches. From germline, CDR1 is SGHVS and CDR2 FNYEAQ. The CDR3 is 15 amino acids. DNA for the CDR3: TGTGCCAGCAGCTTTCGGGACAGATACACAGATACGCAGTATTTT. Protein product: CASSFRDRYTDTQYF.

The chain couples TRBV6-2 or TRBV6-3 to TRBJ1-2; 9 bases line up with TRBD1. Germline CDR1 reads MNHEY; CDR2 reads SVGEGT. This CDR3 is built from 15 residues. Trimming cost V 5 bases and J 2 bases; bases outside gene matches: 6. CDR3 amino acids: CASSTSTGGNYGYTF. The CDR3 DNA reads as TGTGCCAGCAGTACCTCGACAGGGGGAAACTATGGCTACACCTTC.

Concerning this clonotype itself: One end of the junction is discordant with germline, which a read error may explain. CDR3 in DNA: TGTGCCAGCAGTTTCGCGAACACAGAGACGCAGTATTTT. Translation: CASSFANTETQYF. The V and J genes are TRBV12-3 or TRBV12-4 and TRBJ2-3; D is unresolved. The CDR3 contains 13 residues.

This clonotype has a handful of counts. The chain carries TRBV11-3 and TRBJ2-5, with no clear D. Trimming shortened V by 1 base and J by 3 bases, and 15 bases separated the two germline ends. Germline CDR1 reads SGHNT; CDR2 reads YENEEA. This CDR3 has 16 amino acids. The CDR3 spells CASSLGLRSTEETQYF. The CDR3 DNA is TGTGCCAGCAGCTTAGGGTTAAGAAGCACAGAAGAGACCCAGTACTTC.

Of note for this clonotype: At one of its ends the junction is not consistent with the germline gene, which may arise from a read error. This chain links TRBV11-2 with TRBJ2-1, with a possible D match to TRBD2 (6 bases). Per the germline V gene, CDR1 is SGHAT and CDR2 is FQNNGV. This CDR3 is 16 amino acids long. CDR3 residues: CASSPSGVGTPDTQYF. For the CDR3, the DNA is TGTGCCAGCAGCCCGTCGGGGGTCGGTACCCCAGATACGCAGTATTTC.

This clonotype came up once. The CDR3 does not end in the conserved phenylalanine or tryptophan, so this is likely a read error. This sequence joins TRBV7-2 and TRBJ2-5; 7 bases map to TRBD2. The last part of the DNA fits TRBJ2-7 better; the J call may be wrong. The germline CDR1 and CDR2 sequences are SGHTA and FQGNSA. The CDR3 has 19 amino acids. This CDR3 reads CASSGGGGGGGGGVYEQYL. CDR3 nucleotide sequence: TGTGCCAGCAGCGGGGGGGGGGGGGGGGGGGGGGGGGGAGTCTACGAGCAGTACTTA.

V gene TRBV19 combines with J gene TRBJ2-1; 8 bases are shared with TRBD2. This CDR3 contains 16 residues. Germline CDR1 LNHDA, CDR2 SQIVND (reference sequence). V gave up 3 bases and J gave up 0 bases; unmatched junction bases: 4. CDR3 sequence reads: CASSMVRGGSYNEQFF. The CDR3 coding sequence is TGTGCCAGTAGTATGGTTCGGGGGGGCTCCTACAATGAGCAGTTCTTC.

This clonotype was seen repeatedly, ten times or more. A much more abundant neighbour one base away suggests this may be a read error. The J gene is TRBJ2-1, the V gene TRBV7-7; D not certain. The better agreement between TRBJ2-7 and the DNA end casts doubt on the J call. CDR1 is SSHAT and CDR2 is FNYEAQ in the germline V gene (reference sequence). There are 13 residues in the CDR3. CDR3 nucleotides: TGTGCCAGCAGCTTAGTGCCGGGCAGGGAGCAGTACTTC. Amino acid sequence: CASSLVPGREQYF.

CDR3 nucleotides: TGTGCCAGCAGCCAGGACAGTACTAGCAATCAGCCCCAGCATTTT. It yields the protein CASSQDSTSNQPQHF. The V and J genes are TRBV7-6 and TRBJ1-5; D perhaps matches TRBD1 (6 bases). The CDR3 loop spans 15 amino acids. V shed 5 bases and J shed 0 bases, with 11 bases lying between them. CDR1 is SGHVS, CDR2 FNYEAQ, per germline.

This clonotype was counted at least ten times. This chain uses TRBV7-3 with TRBJ2-7; 9 bases agree with TRBD2. Losses at the gene ends were 1 base for V and 2 bases for J; bases not matched to a gene: 12. Germline V gene lookup returns CDR1 SGHTA and CDR2 FQGTGA. The CDR3 runs to 18 residues. CDR3 bases: TGTGCCAGCAGCTTAAGCGCCCTCTCTAGCGGGGTAACCTACGAGCAGTACTTC. It codes for CASSLSALSSGVTYEQYF.

This clonotype was picked up many times. The chain links TRBV7-2 to TRBJ1-6; unclear D gene. V lost 0 bases to trimming and J lost 10 bases, with 13 bases between them. The CDR3 runs to 15 residues. CDR1 and CDR2 from the germline V gene are SGHTA and FQGNSA. DNA of the CDR3: TGTGCCAGCAGCTTAGCGCTCTTGGGTGGATCACCCCTCCACTTT. Translated: CASSLALLGGSPLHF.

This clonotype came up many times. This may arise from a read error, as a much more abundant clone is one base away. The rearrangement uses TRBV12-3 or TRBV12-4 and TRBJ2-5; D possibly corresponds to TRBD1 (6 bases). The CDR3 has 15 amino acids. V shed 1 base and J shed 11 bases, with 20 bases lying between them. The chain's CDR3 is CASSLEAGVGNEQYF. The CDR3 nucleotides read TGTGCCAGCAGTTTAGAGGCAGGGGTGGGCAATGAGCAGTACTTC.

J is TRBJ2-3 and V is TRBV6-1; 7 nucleotides match TRBD1. Germline V CDR1 and CDR2: MNHNS, SASEGT. CDR3 length: 14 amino acids. Losses at the gene ends were 6 bases for V and 11 bases for J; bases not matched to a gene: 14. CDR3 in amino acids: CASSQALNTGEQYF. In nucleotides, the CDR3 is TGTGCCAGCAGCCAGGCACTGAACACAGGGGAGCAGTATTTT.

The rearrangement joins TRBV6-1 to TRBJ2-5; no reliable D call. From germline, CDR1 is MNHNS and CDR2 SASEGT. With 5 bases removed from V and 1 base from J, the gap between germline ends came to 11 bases. The CDR3 totals 14 residues. The CDR3, as DNA: TGTGCCAGCAGTCCCCCCCTAGGCCAAGAGACCCAGTACTTC. Translated, it gives CASSPPLGQETQYF.

This clonotype is categorized as medium-sized (0.01 to 0.1%). This chain joins TRBV7-2 and TRBJ2-1, with 9 bases aligning to TRBD2. V shed 8 bases and J 8 bases; nucleotides not matched to a gene: 16. CDR1 and CDR2 (germline): SGHTA, FQGNSA. The CDR3 totals 16 residues. The CDR3 bases are TGTGCCAGCGGGGGGGTACTAGCGGGCCTATCGGATGAGCAGTTCTTC. It translates to CASGGVLAGLSDEQFF.

About this clonotype itself: The CDR3 ends on some other residue instead of the conserved phenylalanine or tryptophan, so this is likely a read error. The rearrangement uses TRBV7-2 and TRBJ2-5, with a weak D call TRBD1 (6 bases). The CDR3 runs 14 residues. Germline CDR1 SGHTA, CDR2 FQGNSA. V was shortened by 5 bases and J by 9 bases, with 19 bases between the two germline ends. This CDR3 reads CASSPTGDKASQYS. For the CDR3, the DNA is TGTGCCAGCAGCCCTACCGGGGACAAAGCGTCCCAGTACTCC.

The chain employs TRBV6-1 and TRBJ2-3; D is unresolved. TRBJ2-7 explains the end of the DNA better; the J call may be wrong. CDR1 MNHNS and CDR2 SASEGT come from the germline V gene. This CDR3 has 12 amino acids. The DNA for the CDR3 is TGTGCCAGCAGGACGATTATGGACGAGCAGTACTTC. Translated: CASRTIMDEQYF.

Ten or more counts support this clonotype. J is TRBJ1-1 and V is TRBV25-1, with D unresolved. The germline V and J ends were trimmed by 1 base and 6 bases, with 15 bases remaining between them. CDR1 is MGHDK, CDR2 SYGVNS, per germline. The CDR3 consists of 15 residues. The CDR3 sequence is CASSEFPSGGAEAFF. The CDR3 DNA reads as TGTGCCAGCAGTGAATTCCCAAGCGGCGGGGCTGAAGCTTTCTTT.

This clonotype occurred a few times. A much larger clone differs by one base, so this may be a read error. The CDR3 nucleotides are TGTGCCAGCAGCCTAATCGGGACGCAAGAGACCCAGTTCTTC. It is translated as CASSLIGTQETQFF. V gene TRBV7-2 combines with J gene TRBJ2-1; D may correspond to TRBD1 or TRBD2 (5 bases each). The CDR3 contains 14 residues. With 5 bases removed from V and 13 bases from J, the gap between germline ends came to 21 bases. CDR1 and CDR2 from the germline V gene are SGHTA and FQGNSA.

This chain uses TRBV7-6 with TRBJ2-5, with unresolved D. This CDR3 spans 14 amino acids. Germline CDR1 SGHVS, CDR2 FNYEAQ. Deletions cut 0 bases from V and 2 bases from J, with 7 bases between. CDR3 DNA sequence: TGTGCCAGCAGCTTAGCTGGGTCACAAGAGACCCAGTACTTC. Its protein is CASSLAGSQETQYF.

The sample holds one count of this clonotype. A read error may be the cause here, since a much bigger clone is one base away. This sequence joins TRBV7-2 and TRBJ2-3; TRBD2 is a possible D gene (6 bases). The germline CDR1 and CDR2 sequences are SGHTA and FQGNSA. The CDR3 runs 14 residues. Trimming removed 5 bases at V and 0 bases at J, with 9 bases between. Written as DNA, the CDR3 is TGTGCCAGCAGCAATAGCGGTAGCACAGATACGCAGTATTTT. Encoded protein: CASSNSGSTDTQYF. Looking up the rest from reference TRBV7-2 and TRBJ2-3 gives the full variable domain: GAGVSQSPSNKVTEKGKDVELRCDPISGHTALYWYRQSLGQGLEFLIYFQGNSAPDKSGLPSDRFSAERTGGSVSTLTIQRTQQEDSAVYLCASSNSGSTDTQYFGPGTRLTVL.